What follows describes a single T cell receptor beta chain. TCRdb reanalyzed the 5' RACE reads and collapses them to one entry per CDR3 protein, without DNA. The table lists some 150,000 distinct CDR3 sequences. This sample is drawn from a study of T cells expressing NK-cell markers. The TCR was taken from a woman in her forties or fifties in good health. Sequencing was done on a sample of blood T cells: a sorted CD56 or NKG2C T cell subset, CD4+ or CD8+ T cells, or bulk PBMC T cells (not recorded which).

The CDR3 sequence is CASSLSPSGWTDTQYF. This chain uses TRBV3-1 with TRBJ2-3; with no DNA, the TCRdb D assignment of TRBD2 cannot be verified. The CDR3 contains 16 residues. Looked up from germline, CDR1 is LGHDT and CDR2 is YNNKEL (reference sequence).